The source of this T cell receptor beta chain is a study of tumor-infiltrating lymphocytes in localized non-small cell lung cancer. Overall study findings and caveats: TCRbeta sequencing showed higher T cell infiltration in tumors than uninvolved lung.

This clone was recorded a few times. What it recognizes is unknown. Clones were sequenced by immunoSEQ multiplex PCR, and TCRdb holds only the in-frame ones, with some missing. Of about 10,000 clones listed, approximately 60% are singletons. Germline V lookup: CDR1 SQVTM, CDR2 ANQGSEA. This CDR3 spans 12 amino acids. Trimming cost V 7 bases and J 2 bases, with 12 bases left between them. The chain has TRBV29-1 and TRBJ2-7, with D uncertain. The sample comprised uninvolved lung tissue not adjacent to the tumor. The receptor was derived from a human donor with non-small cell lung cancer. The CDR3 nucleotides read TGCAGCGCTGGACCCGGCCCCTACGAGCAGTACTTC. Translation: CSAGPGPYEQYF.